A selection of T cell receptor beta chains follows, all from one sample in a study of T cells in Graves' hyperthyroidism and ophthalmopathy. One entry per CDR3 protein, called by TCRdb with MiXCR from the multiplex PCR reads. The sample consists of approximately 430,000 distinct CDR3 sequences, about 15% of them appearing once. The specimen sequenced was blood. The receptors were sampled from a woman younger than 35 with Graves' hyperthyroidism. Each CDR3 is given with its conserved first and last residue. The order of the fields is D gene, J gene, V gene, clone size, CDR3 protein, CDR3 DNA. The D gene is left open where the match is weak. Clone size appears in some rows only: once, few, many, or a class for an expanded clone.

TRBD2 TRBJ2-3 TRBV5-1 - CASSFRTSDADTQYF TGCGCCAGCAGCTTCCGGACTAGCGACGCAGATACGCAGTATTTT
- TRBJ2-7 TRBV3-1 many CASSQGTWGAYEQYF TGTGCCAGCAGCCAAGGGACGTGGGGGGCCTACGAGCAGTACTTC
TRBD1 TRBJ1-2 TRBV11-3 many CASSYGTGGFNYGYTF TGTGCCAGCAGTTACGGGACAGGGGGATTTAACTATGGCTACACCTTC
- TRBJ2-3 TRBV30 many CAWSAYREALRNTQYF TGTGCCTGGAGTGCCTACAGGGAGGCCCTTAGGAATACGCAGTATTTT
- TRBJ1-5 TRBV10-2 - CASSEYSNQPQHF TGCGCCAGCAGTGAGTATAGCAATCAGCCCCAGCATTTT
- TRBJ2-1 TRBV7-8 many CASSNDAGAGYNEQFF TGTGCCAGCAGCAACGACGCGGGGGCCGGTTACAATGAGCAGTTCTTC
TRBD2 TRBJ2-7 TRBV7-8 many CASSSPEDRGGRDEQYF TGTGCCAGCAGCTCCCCAGAAGATCGGGGGGGCCGAGACGAGCAGTACTTC
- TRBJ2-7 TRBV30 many CAWSGGGRRYEQYF TGTGCCTGGAGTGGGGGGGGCAGGCGTTACGAGCAGTACTTC
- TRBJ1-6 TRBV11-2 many CASSSHTSYNSPLHF TGTGCCAGCAGCTCCCACACCTCCTATAATTCACCCCTCCACTTT
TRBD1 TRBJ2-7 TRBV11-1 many CASTRAQGSGGYEQYF TGTGCCAGCACACGCGCACAGGGGTCAGGGGGCTACGAGCAGTACTTC
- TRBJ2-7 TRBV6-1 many CASTPGTRAYEQYF TGTGCCAGCACCCCTGGAACCAGGGCCTACGAGCAGTACTTC
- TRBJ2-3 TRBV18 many CASSPPSSGQRSTDTQYF TGTGCCAGCTCACCACCATCATCGGGCCAGCGGAGCACAGATACGCAGTATTTT
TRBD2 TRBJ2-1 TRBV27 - CASSLVPGLVYNEQFF TGTGCCAGCAGCTTAGTCCCTGGACTAGTCTACAATGAGCAGTTCTTC
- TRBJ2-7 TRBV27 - CASSLGEVYEQYF TGTGCCAGCAGTTTGGGGGAGGTCTACGAGCAGTACTTC
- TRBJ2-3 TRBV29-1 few CSVGTTSTDTQYF TGCAGCGTTGGGACAACTAGCACAGATACGCAGTATTTT
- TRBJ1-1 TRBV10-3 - CAIRGRTNTEAFF TGTGCCATCAGGGGGCGGACGAACACTGAAGCTTTCTTT
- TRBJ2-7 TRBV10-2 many CASSDSTPYEQYF TGCGCCAGCAGTGATTCGACCCCCTACGAGCAGTACTTC
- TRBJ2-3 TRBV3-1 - CASSQDPSDTHTDTQYF TGTGCCAGCAGCCAAGATCCTAGCGACACACACACAGATACGCAGTATTTT
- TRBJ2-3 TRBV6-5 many CASSYSSGTRTDTQYF TGTGCCAGCAGTTACTCTAGTGGTACCCGCACAGATACGCAGTATTTT
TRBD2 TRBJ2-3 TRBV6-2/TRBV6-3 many CASSSSGRAGDTQYF TGTGCCAGCAGTAGTAGCGGGAGGGCCGGAGATACGCAGTATTTT
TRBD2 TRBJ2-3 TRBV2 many CASTRGGIPLDTQYF TGTGCCAGCACTCGGGGGGGAATCCCTTTGGATACGCAGTATTTT
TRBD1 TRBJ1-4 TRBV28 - CASTRDRDGHEKLFF TGTGCCAGCACCCGGGACAGGGACGGTCATGAAAAACTGTTTTTT